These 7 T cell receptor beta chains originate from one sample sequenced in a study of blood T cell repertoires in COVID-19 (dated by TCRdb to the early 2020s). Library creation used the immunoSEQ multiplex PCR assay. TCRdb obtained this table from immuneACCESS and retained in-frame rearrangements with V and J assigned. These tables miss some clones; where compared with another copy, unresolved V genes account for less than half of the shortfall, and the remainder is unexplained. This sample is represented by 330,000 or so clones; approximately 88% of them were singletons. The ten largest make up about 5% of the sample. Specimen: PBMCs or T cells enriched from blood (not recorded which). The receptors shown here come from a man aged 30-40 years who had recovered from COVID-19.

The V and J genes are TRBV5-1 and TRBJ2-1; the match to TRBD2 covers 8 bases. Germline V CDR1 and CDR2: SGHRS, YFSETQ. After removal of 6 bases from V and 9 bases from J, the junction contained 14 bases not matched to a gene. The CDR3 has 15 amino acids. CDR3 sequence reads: CASTKPSGGSGEQFF. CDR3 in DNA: TGCGCCAGCACCAAGCCAAGCGGGGGTTCAGGTGAGCAGTTCTTC.

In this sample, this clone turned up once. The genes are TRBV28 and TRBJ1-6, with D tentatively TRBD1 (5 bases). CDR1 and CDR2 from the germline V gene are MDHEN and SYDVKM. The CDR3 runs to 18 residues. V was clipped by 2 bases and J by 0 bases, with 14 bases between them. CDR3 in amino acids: CASSLGSRGSSYNSPLHF. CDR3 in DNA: TGTGCCAGCAGTTTAGGTTCTAGGGGATCCTCCTATAATTCACCCCTCCACTTT.

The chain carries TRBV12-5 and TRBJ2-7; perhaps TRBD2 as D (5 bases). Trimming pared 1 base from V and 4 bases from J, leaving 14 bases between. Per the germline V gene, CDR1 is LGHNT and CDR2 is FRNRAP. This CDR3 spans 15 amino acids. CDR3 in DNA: TGTGCTAGTGGTTTGGGGGCGGGCTTTCCTTACGAGCAGTACTTC. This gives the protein CASGLGAGFPYEQYF.

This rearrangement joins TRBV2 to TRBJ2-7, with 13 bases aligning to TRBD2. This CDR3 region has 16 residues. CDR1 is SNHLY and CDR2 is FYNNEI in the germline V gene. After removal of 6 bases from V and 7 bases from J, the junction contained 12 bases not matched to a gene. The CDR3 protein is CASSLTPPTSGGEQYF. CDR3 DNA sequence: TGTGCCAGCAGCCTCACGCCACCGACTAGCGGGGGGGAGCAGTACTTC. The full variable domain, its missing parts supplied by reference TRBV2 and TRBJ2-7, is EPEVTQTPSHQVTQMGQEVILRCVPISNHLYFYWYRQILGQKVEFLVSFYNNEISEKSEIFDDQFSVERPDGSNFTLKIRSTKLEDSAMYFCASSLTPPTSGGEQYFGPGTRLTVT.

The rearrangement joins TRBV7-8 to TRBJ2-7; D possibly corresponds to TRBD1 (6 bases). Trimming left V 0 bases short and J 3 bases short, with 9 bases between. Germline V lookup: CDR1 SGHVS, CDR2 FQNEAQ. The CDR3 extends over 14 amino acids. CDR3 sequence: CASSLAGTHYEQYF. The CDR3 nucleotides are TGTGCCAGCAGCTTAGCGGGGACACACTACGAGCAGTACTTC.

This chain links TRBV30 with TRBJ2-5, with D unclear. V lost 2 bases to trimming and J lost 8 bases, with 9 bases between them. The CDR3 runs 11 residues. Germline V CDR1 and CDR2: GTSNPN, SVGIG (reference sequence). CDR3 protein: CAWSPERTQYF. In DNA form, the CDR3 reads TGTGCCTGGAGTCCGGAGAGAACCCAGTACTTC.

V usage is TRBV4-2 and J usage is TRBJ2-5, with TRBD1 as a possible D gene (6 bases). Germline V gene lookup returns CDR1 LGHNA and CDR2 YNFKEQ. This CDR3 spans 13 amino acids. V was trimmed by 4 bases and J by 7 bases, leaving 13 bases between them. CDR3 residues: CASSRGQLATQYF. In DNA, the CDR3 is TGTGCCAGCAGCCGGGGACAATTGGCGACCCAGTACTTC.